The T cell receptor beta chain under discussion was sequenced for a study of blood T cells in healthy people across ages. Notes on the study in general: Diversity of TCR beta per million T cells declined in a roughly linear way with age.

As for this clonotype: As yet, its antigen is unknown.

The CDR3 totals 15 residues. The ends were cut back, 2 bases at V and 4 bases at J, with 11 bases in the middle. In germline, CDR1 is MNHEY, CDR2 SVGAGI. The second PCR ran about 6 to 12 cycles with a sample-barcoded 5' primer and J-beta primers. TCRdb recomputed calls from the 5' RACE reads with MiXCR, one row per CDR3 protein. Seen here are roughly 640,000 distinct CDR3 sequences, approximately 30% observed once, and the top ten hold about 15%. Per individual sample, total RNA of at least 5 micrograms was extracted. The chain has TRBV6-5 and TRBJ2-2, with a tentative D call TRBD2 (5 bases). The specimen was blood. The sequence was obtained from a woman of 80 years or more in good health. The CDR3 spells CASSYSTSPTGELFF. Here the CDR3 DNA reads TGTGCCAGCAGTTACAGCACTAGTCCCACCGGGGAGCTGTTTTTT.